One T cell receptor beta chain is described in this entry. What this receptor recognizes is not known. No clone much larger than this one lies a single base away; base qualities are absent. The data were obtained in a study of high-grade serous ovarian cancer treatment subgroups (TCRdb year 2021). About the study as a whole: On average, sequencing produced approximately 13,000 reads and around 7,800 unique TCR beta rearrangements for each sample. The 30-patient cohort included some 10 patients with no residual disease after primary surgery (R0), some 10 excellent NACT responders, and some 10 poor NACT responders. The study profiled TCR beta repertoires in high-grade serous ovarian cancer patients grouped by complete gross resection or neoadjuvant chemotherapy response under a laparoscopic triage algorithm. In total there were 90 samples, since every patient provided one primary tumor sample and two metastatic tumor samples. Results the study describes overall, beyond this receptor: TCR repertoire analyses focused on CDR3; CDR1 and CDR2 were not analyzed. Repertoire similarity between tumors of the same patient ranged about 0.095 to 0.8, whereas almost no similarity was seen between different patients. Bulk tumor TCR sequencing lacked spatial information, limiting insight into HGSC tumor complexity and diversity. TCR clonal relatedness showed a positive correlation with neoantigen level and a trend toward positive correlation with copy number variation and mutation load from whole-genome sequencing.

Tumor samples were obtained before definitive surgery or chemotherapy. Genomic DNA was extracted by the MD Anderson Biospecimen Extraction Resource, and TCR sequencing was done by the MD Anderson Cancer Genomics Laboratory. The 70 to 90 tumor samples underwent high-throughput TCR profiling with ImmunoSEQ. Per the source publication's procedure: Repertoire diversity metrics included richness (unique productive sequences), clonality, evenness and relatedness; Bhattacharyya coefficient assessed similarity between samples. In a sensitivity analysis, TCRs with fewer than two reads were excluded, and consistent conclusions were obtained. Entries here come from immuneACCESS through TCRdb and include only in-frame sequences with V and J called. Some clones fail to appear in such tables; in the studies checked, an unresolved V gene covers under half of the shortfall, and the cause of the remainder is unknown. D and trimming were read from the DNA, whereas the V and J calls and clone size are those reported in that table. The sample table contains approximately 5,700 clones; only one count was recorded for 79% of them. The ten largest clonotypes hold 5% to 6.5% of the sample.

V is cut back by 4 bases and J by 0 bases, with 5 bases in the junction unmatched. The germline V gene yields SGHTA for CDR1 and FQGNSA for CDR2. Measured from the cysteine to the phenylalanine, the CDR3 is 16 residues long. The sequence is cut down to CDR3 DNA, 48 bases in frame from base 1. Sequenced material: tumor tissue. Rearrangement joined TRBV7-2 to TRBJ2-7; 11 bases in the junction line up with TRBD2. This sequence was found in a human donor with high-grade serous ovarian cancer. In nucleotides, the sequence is TGTGCCAGCAGCTGGTCTAGCGGGGGGTACTCCTACGAGCAGTACTTC. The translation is CASSWSSGGYSYEQYF.